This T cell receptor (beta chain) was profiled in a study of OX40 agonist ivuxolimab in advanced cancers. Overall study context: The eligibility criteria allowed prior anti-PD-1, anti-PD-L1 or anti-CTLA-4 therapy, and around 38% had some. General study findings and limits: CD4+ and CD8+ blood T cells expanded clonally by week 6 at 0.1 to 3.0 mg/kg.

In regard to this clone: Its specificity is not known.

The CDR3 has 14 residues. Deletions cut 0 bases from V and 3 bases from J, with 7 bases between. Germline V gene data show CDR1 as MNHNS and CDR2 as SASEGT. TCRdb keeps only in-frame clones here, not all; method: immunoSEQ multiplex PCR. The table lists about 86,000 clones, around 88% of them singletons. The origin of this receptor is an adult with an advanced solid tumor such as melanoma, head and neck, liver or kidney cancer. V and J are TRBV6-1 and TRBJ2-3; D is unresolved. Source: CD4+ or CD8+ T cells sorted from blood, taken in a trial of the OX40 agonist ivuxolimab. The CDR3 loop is CASSEAVRTDTQYF. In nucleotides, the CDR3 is TGTGCCAGCAGTGAAGCGGTACGGACAGATACGCAGTATTTT.